These 20 T cell receptor beta chains were sequenced from one sample in a study of cytomegalovirus exposure and HLA in healthy donors. The PCR contained 60 Vbeta and 13 Jbeta primers. Assay: immunoSEQ multiplex PCR; the TCRdb copy retains only in-frame clones and omits some. The sample lists 100,000 to 150,000 clones, about two thirds occurring once. Input material: PBMCs. These receptors originate from a man aged 55-75 years in good health and CMV-seropositive.

This chain joins TRBV5-4 and TRBJ1-1; D is unresolved. The CDR3 spans 14 residues. Germline-derived CDR1 and CDR2 are SGHNT and YYREEE (reference sequence). Trimming stripped 0 bases from V and 2 bases from J, with 8 bases between. The DNA for the CDR3 is TGTGCCAGCAGCTTGGATCAGATTAACACTGAAGCTTTCTTT. The encoded protein is CASSLDQINTEAFF.

The chain links TRBV30 to TRBJ1-5, with D possibly being TRBD1 (6 bases). Trimming cost V 0 bases and J 6 bases, with 21 bases left between them. This CDR3 contains 17 residues. Germline V CDR1 and CDR2: GTSNPN, SVGIG (reference sequence). The CDR3 DNA reads as TGTGCCTGGAGTGTTGTAGGCGGGGGGCTCCTTGGTCAGCCCCAGCATTTT. Protein product: CAWSVVGGGLLGQPQHF.

This clone was seen repeatedly, ten times or more. DNA for the CDR3: TGCGCCAGTATGAGGGCTGAGAACACCGGGGAGCTGTTTTTT. It specifies CASMRAENTGELFF. The V gene is TRBV5-1, the J gene TRBJ2-2; D is perhaps TRBD2 (5 bases). This CDR3 contains 14 residues. Between the trimmed V and J ends, which lost 8 bases and 1 base, there was a span of 12 bases. Per the germline V gene, CDR1 is SGHRS and CDR2 is YFSETQ.

As regards this clone: At one end, the junction sequence differs from germline, possibly due to a read error. The chain combines TRBV7-7 with TRBJ2-7, with a possible D match to TRBD2 (5 bases). In germline, CDR1 is SSHAT, CDR2 FNYEAQ (reference sequence). This CDR3 comprises 15 residues. The CDR3 spells CASSLGSGKAYEQYF. CDR3 nucleotide sequence: TGTGCTAGCAGCTTAGGATCGGGGAAAGCCTACGAGCAGTACTTC.

This clone was seen more than once but under ten times. The chain joins TRBV10-3 to TRBJ1-2; D is possibly TRBD1 (5 bases). The V and J ends lost 7 bases and 1 base respectively, with 13 bases between them. The CDR3 is 14 amino acids. The germline V gene encodes CDR1 ENHRY and CDR2 SYGVKD. The CDR3 is CAITGGGFNYGYTF. The CDR3 DNA reads TGTGCCATCACCGGCGGGGGATTTAACTATGGCTACACCTTC.

The gene calls are TRBV11-1 and TRBJ2-7, with 8 bases fitting TRBD1. This CDR3 region has 14 residues. After removal of 5 bases from V and 2 bases from J, the junction contained 5 bases not matched to a gene. Germline values: CDR1 SGHAT, CDR2 FQDESV (reference sequence). The CDR3 DNA sequence: TGTGCCAGCAGCACAGGGGGAGTCACCTACGAGCAGTACTTC. Encoded protein: CASSTGGVTYEQYF.

The chain uses TRBV2 and TRBJ2-1; 11 bases agree with TRBD2. The J segment lost 4 bases and the V segment lost 7 bases, leaving 3 bases of the junction unmatched. The CDR3 has 14 residues. Germline V gene sequence: CDR1 SNHLY, CDR2 FYNNEI. The DNA for the CDR3 is TGTGCCAGCACCACTAGCGGGGGTTACAATGAGCAGTTCTTC. Protein: CASTTSGGYNEQFF. The full variable domain, rest sourced from reference TRBV2 and TRBJ2-1, is EPEVTQTPSHQVTQMGQEVILRCVPISNHLYFYWYRQILGQKVEFLVSFYNNEISEKSEIFDDQFSVERPDGSNFTLKIRSTKLEDSAMYFCASTTSGGYNEQFFGPGTRLTVL.

This chain links TRBV5-6 with TRBJ1-2; 10 nucleotides align to TRBD1. Germline V gives CDR1 SGHDT, CDR2 YYEEEE. Trimming removed 4 bases from V and 8 bases from J; junction bases left unmatched: 11. This CDR3 spans 15 amino acids. The CDR3 DNA reads as TGTGCCAGCAGCCGTCCGGGACAGGGGACGCGGGGCTACACCTTC. Translated, it gives CASSRPGQGTRGYTF.

This clone was detected only once. The chain has TRBV5-1 and TRBJ2-7; 15 nucleotides match TRBD2. Germline V gives CDR1 SGHRS, CDR2 YFSETQ. The junction had 7 bases not matched to a gene; V was cut back by 5 bases and J by 4 bases. CDR3 size: 16 residues. In DNA, the CDR3 is TGCGCCAGCAGGGTAGGGACTAGCGGGGGGCCTTACGAGCAGTACTTC. This gives the protein CASRVGTSGGPYEQYF.

The gene calls are TRBV18 and TRBJ1-2; D is possibly TRBD1 (5 bases). CDR3 size: 14 residues. The germline V and J ends were trimmed by 1 base and 2 bases, with 8 bases remaining between them. Germline V gene data show CDR1 as KGHSH and CDR2 as LQKENI. As DNA, the CDR3 is TGTGCCAGCTCACCACGGGGCAGCAACTATGGCTACACCTTC. It codes for CASSPRGSNYGYTF.

The chain uses TRBV4-1 and TRBJ1-2; no clear D gene. Trimming left V 1 base short and J 0 bases short, with 12 bases between. Germline V CDR1 and CDR2: MGHRA, YSYEKL. This CDR3 is built from 16 residues. This CDR3 reads CASSQVGEGTNYGYTF. CDR3 DNA: TGCGCCAGCAGCCAAGTTGGAGAGGGTACTAACTATGGCTACACCTTC.

The chain combines TRBV7-8 with TRBJ1-5; D perhaps matches TRBD1 (5 bases). CDR3 length: 15 amino acids. CDR1 SGHVS and CDR2 FQNEAQ come from the germline V gene. The V end lost 2 bases, the J end lost 9 bases, and 17 bases lay between the germline ends. The CDR3 nucleotides read TGTGCCAGCAGCTTATCTCTAGGGGCCCAGGGGCCCCAGCATTTT. Encoded protein: CASSLSLGAQGPQHF.

The chain couples TRBV10-3 to TRBJ2-1, with 7 bases lining up with TRBD1. The CDR3 runs to 11 residues. Germline V gene lookup returns CDR1 ENHRY and CDR2 SYGVKD. V was clipped by 6 bases and J by 8 bases; unmatched bases: 1. The CDR3 region has the DNA TGTGCCATCAGAACAGGGGATGAGCAGTTCTTC. Protein: CAIRTGDEQFF.

This clone was observed a single time. The chain has TRBV2 and TRBJ2-1, with 7 positions matching TRBD1. Per germline, CDR1 SNHLY and CDR2 FYNNEI. The CDR3 runs to 15 residues. Germline trimming cut 6 bases from V and 4 bases from J; bases unmatched to any gene: 9. CDR3 nucleotide sequence: TGTGCCAGCAGAGGGGGCCCCTCTTCATACAATGAGCAGTTCTTC. Translation: CASRGGPSSYNEQFF.

The CDR3 reads CASSHRAHNEQFF. As DNA, the CDR3 is TGTGCCAGCAGCCACAGGGCCCACAATGAGCAGTTCTTC. V usage is TRBV11-2 and J usage is TRBJ2-1; possible D gene TRBD1, 6 bases. V lost 5 bases and J 5 bases, leaving 10 bases between the germline ends. This CDR3 region has 13 residues. CDR1 is SGHAT, CDR2 FQNNGV, per germline.

This chain uses TRBV11-2 with TRBJ1-2; D not resolved. This CDR3 has 13 amino acids. Trimming pared 3 bases from V and 3 bases from J, leaving 8 bases between. Germline V CDR1 and CDR2: SGHAT, FQNNGV. As DNA, the CDR3 is TGTGCCAGCAGCTTCAACACAGACTATGGCTACACCTTC. It yields the protein CASSFNTDYGYTF.

This sequence joins TRBV2 and TRBJ2-7; TRBD1 agrees at 9 bases. The CDR3 runs to 14 residues. Germline lookup yields CDR1 SNHLY and CDR2 FYNNEI. V dropped 8 bases and J dropped 7; count of bases not matched to a gene: 12. The CDR3 coding sequence is TGTGCCAGCCTCAGACAGGGGGGAGTGATTGAGCAGTACTTC. Amino acids: CASLRQGGVIEQYF.

V gene TRBV28 combines with J gene TRBJ1-1, with D possibly matching TRBD1 (5 bases). V was shortened by 4 bases and J by 2 bases, with 14 bases between the two germline ends. Germline CDR1 and CDR2: MDHEN and SYDVKM. The CDR3 is 15 amino acids. The CDR3 loop reads CASSSSETANTEAFF. In nucleotides, the CDR3 is TGTGCCAGCAGTTCCTCCGAGACAGCTAACACTGAAGCTTTCTTT.

V and J are TRBV30 and TRBJ1-6; a weak D match, TRBD1 (6 bases). CDR1 GTSNPN and CDR2 SVGIG come from the germline V gene (reference sequence). Between the trimmed V and J ends, which lost 2 bases and 5 bases, there was a span of 10 bases. CDR3 length: 14 residues. The CDR3 DNA follows: TGTGCCTGGAGTTCACAGGGAAATAATTCACCCCTCCACTTT. Translating it yields CAWSSQGNNSPLHF.

This clone has just a few counts. The rearrangement uses TRBV9 and TRBJ1-2; 8 nucleotides align to TRBD1. Per germline, CDR1 SGDLS and CDR2 YYNGEE. V dropped 2 bases and J dropped 4; count of bases not matched to a gene: 10. This CDR3 is built from 16 residues. Written as DNA, the CDR3 is TGTGCCAGCAGCGTGGCCCCGGTGGGACAGGTCTATGGCTACACCTTC. Translation gives CASSVAPVGQVYGYTF. Based on the CDR3 plus reference TRBV9 and TRBJ1-2, the full variable domain is DSGVTQTPKHLITATGQRVTLRCSPRSGDLSVYWYQQSLDQGLQFLIQYYNGEERAKGNILERFSAQQFPDLHSELNLSSLELGDSALYFCASSVAPVGQVYGYTFGSGTRLTVV.